Listed here are 14 T cell receptor beta chains from one sample, sequenced in a study of blood T cell repertoires in COVID-19. Sequencing was performed with immunoSEQ multiplex PCR; in TCRdb, only in-frame clones are kept and a portion is missing. Of roughly 230,000 clones in the sample, approximately 82% were seen once. Specimen: peripheral blood. All receptors come from a woman of 80 years or more with acute or convalescent COVID-19.

This clone was detected only once. The chain is built from TRBV19 and TRBJ2-1; TRBD2 is a possible D gene (6 bases). Germline V gives CDR1 LNHDA, CDR2 SQIVND (reference sequence). The ends were cut back, 0 bases at V and 0 bases at J, with 15 bases in the middle. The CDR3 sequence is 18 residues long. CDR3 sequence reads: CASSIDGGGPSSYNEQFF. In DNA, the CDR3 is TGTGCCAGTAGTATAGACGGAGGAGGGCCTAGCTCCTACAATGAGCAGTTCTTC.

This clone has a handful of counts. At one end, the junction sequence differs from germline, possibly due to a read error. V gene TRBV19 combines with J gene TRBJ1-1; 8 bases line up with TRBD1. CDR1 and CDR2 (germline): LNHDA, SQIVND (reference sequence). The CDR3 length is 14 residues. The CDR3 coding sequence is TGTGCCAGTAGATGGACAGGGATGAAAACTGAAGCTTTCTTT. This encodes CASRWTGMKTEAFF.

The chain employs TRBV3-1 (or the pseudogene TRBV3-2) and TRBJ1-2, with D perhaps matching TRBD1 (6 bases). Germline-derived CDR1 and CDR2 are LGHDT and YNNKEL (reference sequence). The CDR3 spans 14 residues. The ends were cut back, 0 bases at V and 8 bases at J, with 13 bases in the middle. The CDR3 here is CASSQDRGTGGYTF. The CDR3 coding sequence is TGTGCCAGCAGCCAAGACAGGGGAACAGGCGGCTACACCTTC.

The chain joins TRBV6-5 to TRBJ1-1, with 8 bases fitting TRBD1. The germline V gene has CDR1 MNHEY and CDR2 SVGAGI. Trimming cost V 5 bases and J 4 bases; bases outside gene matches: 6. The CDR3 runs 14 residues. CDR3 protein: CASSPAGGITEAFF. Here the CDR3 DNA reads TGTGCCAGCAGTCCCGCAGGGGGCATCACTGAAGCTTTCTTT.

This clone was observed a handful of times. This chain connects TRBV29-1 to TRBJ2-2, with 9 bases identical to TRBD1. The junction had 3 bases not matched to a gene; V was cut back by 0 bases and J by 4 bases. Germline CDR1 and CDR2: SQVTM and ANQGSEA. The CDR3 loop spans 15 amino acids. CDR3 sequence (DNA): TGCAGCGTTGAAGATCGGGACAGGGCCACCGGGGAGCTGTTTTTT. This codes for CSVEDRDRATGELFF.

J is TRBJ1-1 and V is TRBV12-3 or TRBV12-4, with 7 nucleotides matching TRBD1. V lost 7 bases to trimming and J lost 5 bases; unmatched junction nucleotides: 4. This CDR3 has 12 residues. CDR3 in amino acids: CASNPTGTEAFF. As DNA, the CDR3 is TGTGCCAGCAATCCGACAGGGACTGAAGCTTTCTTT.

This chain uses TRBV5-1 with TRBJ1-4; 7 bases are shared with TRBD1. The germline CDR1 and CDR2 sequences are SGHRS and YFSETQ. Losses at the gene ends were 2 bases for V and 7 bases for J; bases not matched to a gene: 8. The CDR3 is 15 amino acids. The DNA of the CDR3 is TGCGCCAGCAGCTTCCAGGGGGGCGTGTCTGAAAAACTGTTTTTT. Amino acids: CASSFQGGVSEKLFF.

With respect to this clone: A much larger clone is a single base away; this may be a read error. This sequence joins TRBV3-1 (or the pseudogene TRBV3-2) and TRBJ1-1; 10 bases align to TRBD1. The CDR3 length is 13 residues. V lost 4 bases to trimming and J lost 5 bases; unmatched junction nucleotides: 1. CDR1 is LGHDT and CDR2 is YNNKEL in the germline V gene (reference sequence). CDR3 nucleotides: TGTGCCAGCAGCCCGGACAGGGGGACTGAAGCTTTCTTT. It specifies CASSPDRGTEAFF.

This chain joins TRBV12-3 or TRBV12-4 and TRBJ2-5; maybe TRBD2 (6 bases). The CDR3 runs to 13 residues. Trimming shortened V by 11 bases and J by 4 bases, and 17 bases separated the two germline ends. The CDR3: CACVRDLSETQYF. DNA for the CDR3: TGTGCCTGCGTCCGGGACTTGTCAGAGACCCAGTACTTC.

V is TRBV4-2 and J is TRBJ2-5, with D hard to call. CDR3 size: 15 residues. The germline V and J ends were trimmed by 0 bases and 5 bases, with 13 bases remaining between them. Germline V CDR1 and CDR2: LGHNA, YNFKEQ. Here the CDR3 DNA reads TGTGCCAGCAGCCAAGATAGAACCCGCCGGGAGACCCAGTACTTC. Residues: CASSQDRTRRETQYF.

The chain recombines TRBV7-9 with TRBJ1-3; D ambiguous. CDR1 is SEHNR and CDR2 is FQNEAQ in the germline V gene (reference sequence). CDR3 length equals 16 residues. Trimming left V 6 bases short and J 2 bases short, with 17 bases between. The CDR3 coding sequence is TGTGCCAGCAGTAACTCTGCGGGTTTTACTGGAAACACCATATATTTT. Encoded protein: CASSNSAGFTGNTIYF.

V and J are TRBV4-1 and TRBJ1-3; no clear D. The V and J ends lost 4 bases and 4 bases respectively, with 14 bases between them. The CDR3 covers 15 residues. In germline, CDR1 is MGHRA, CDR2 YSYEKL. CDR3 loop: CASSPLNQVGNTIYF. The CDR3 DNA follows: TGCGCCAGCAGCCCCCTCAACCAGGTCGGAAACACCATATATTTT.

The chain employs TRBV7-8 and TRBJ2-5; possibly TRBD2 for D (7 bases). The germline V gene has CDR1 SGHVS and CDR2 FQNEAQ. This CDR3 region has 15 residues. With 0 bases removed from V and 4 bases from J, the gap between germline ends came to 12 bases. CDR3 sequence (DNA): TGTGCCAGCAGCTTAGCGCCGGGGGGCGGAGAGACCCAGTACTTC. Protein sequence: CASSLAPGGGETQYF.

The rearrangement uses TRBV28 and TRBJ1-2; 9 nucleotides match TRBD1. This CDR3 is built from 15 residues. The V gene's germline CDR1 is MDHEN and CDR2 SYDVKM. The ends lost 5 bases at V and 0 bases at J; junction bases unmatched: 4. Here the CDR3 DNA reads TGTGCCAGCAGTGCAAGGACAGGGGCTAACTATGGCTACACCTTC. Translated: CASSARTGANYGYTF.